These T cell receptor beta chains were read from a single sample in a study of blood T cell repertoires in COVID-19. The method was immunoSEQ multiplex PCR; TCRdb's version includes in-frame clones alone and lacks a portion of them. The sample comprises roughly 50,000 clones, about 90% of which are singletons, and over 15% rests with the top ten. Input material: peripheral blood. Source of these receptors: a human donor in a cohort sampled during active COVID-19. The conserved cysteine and the conserved F or W are not part of the CDR3 here. Fields, in order: clone size, V gene, CDR3 protein. Size values are once, few and many counts, or a class for expanded clones, and some rows have none.

size: .; V: TRBV5-1; CDR3: ASRDSGNTIY
size: .; V: TRBV9; CDR3: ASSGGPERGNSGANVLT
size: .; V: TRBV6-6; CDR3: ASSYSRGQGREKLF
size: .; V: TRBV1; CDR3: TSSHDLDPREQF
size: .; V: TRBV15; CDR3: ATSGPGRDTQY
size: few; V: TRBV30; CDR3: AWSGPSNEQF
size: .; V: TRBV3-1/TRBV3-2; CDR3: ASSQVPQQPQH
size: .; V: TRBV5-4; CDR3: ASSFFIGGTYGYT
size: .; V: TRBV9; CDR3: ASSVGRDWGEQY
size: .; V: TRBV2; CDR3: ASQARGGSGYEQY
size: .; V: TRBV7-2; CDR3: ASSLAGTSGDTQY
size: .; V: TRBV5-6; CDR3: ASSPQRGQPYGYT
size: .; V: TRBV7-7; CDR3: ASSLGVSGGAETQY
size: .; V: TRBV29-1; CDR3: SVGQGGEKLF
size: .; V: TRBV3-1/TRBV3-2; CDR3: ATAGGGLNTGELF
size: .; V: TRBV5-1; CDR3: ASSFRGQETQY
size: .; V: TRBV7-9; CDR3: ASSSSGGSYEQY
size: once; V: TRBV7-9; CDR3: ASSSLRQGTGTYGYT
size: .; V: TRBV5-6; CDR3: ASSLEGQLSSGNTIY
size: .; V: TRBV7-2; CDR3: ASSLVGVSAGGREQY
size: .; V: TRBV5-1; CDR3: ASSRFWGGPNTEAF
size: .; V: TRBV9; CDR3: ASSVDQGLEQY
size: .; V: TRBV2; CDR3: ASRPGLAEYEQY
size: .; V: TRBV11-3; CDR3: ASSLDLTSGGAGELF
size: .; V: TRBV11-1; CDR3: ASSPGRGYTDTQY
size: .; V: TRBV5-4; CDR3: ASSFGQANTGELF
size: .; V: TRBV27; CDR3: ASRERTAGVPPLH
size: .; V: TRBV4-3; CDR3: ASSQPTVRKGRGLRGGYT
size: .; V: TRBV6-2/TRBV6-3; CDR3: ASSYSMDDAGPGAF
size: .; V: TRBV4-3; CDR3: ASSQIAGGQETQY
size: .; V: TRBV30; CDR3: AWCDKNTGELF
size: .; V: TRBV7-2; CDR3: ASSARLALGNIQY
size: .; V: TRBV10-3; CDR3: AISDSYEQY
size: .; V: TRBV5-1; CDR3: ASSLGLAGIQETQY
size: .; V: TRBV6-1; CDR3: ASREPGTGGSNEQF
size: .; V: TRBV6-2/TRBV6-3; CDR3: ASSKGALGPEKLF
size: .; V: TRBV10-3; CDR3: AISGQHNLYGYT
size: .; V: TRBV14; CDR3: ASDTDFNTGELF
size: .; V: TRBV6-5; CDR3: ASRQGPRGYT
size: .; V: TRBV7-9; CDR3: ASSPPGQVYNEQF
size: .; V: TRBV12-2; CDR3: ASRFSLAGVQETQY
size: .; V: TRBV6-6; CDR3: ASRYRGSSYNSPLH
size: .; V: TRBV11-2; CDR3: ASSMGGEETQY
size: .; V: TRBV6-5; CDR3: ASRGGVTQNTEAF
size: .; V: TRBV2; CDR3: ASRGQVYSPLH
size: .; V: TRBV7-9; CDR3: ASSFGGEPGEKLF
size: few; V: TRBV18; CDR3: ASSAGGQGSEQF
size: .; V: TRBV5-4; CDR3: ASSLDRFGGRAETQY
size: .; V: TRBV19; CDR3: ASIESSGANVLT
size: .; V: TRBV20-1; CDR3: SATLNEKLF
size: .; V: TRBV30; CDR3: AWSVQGGGYT
size: .; V: TRBV28; CDR3: ASSLWEAGTGGEETQY
size: .; V: TRBV11-3; CDR3: ASSSGQGGGSGELF